Listed below are T cell receptor beta chains from one sample, sequenced in a study of blood T cell repertoires in COVID-19. This table comes from immunoSEQ multiplex PCR, and its TCRdb copy is limited to in-frame clones, with some not included. The sample includes fewer than 350,000 clones, around 93% seen only once; the top ten take approximately 2.7%. Source material: PBMCs or T cells enriched from blood (not recorded which). Receptors originate from a man aged 40-55 years who had been exposed to COVID-19. CDR3s include the opening cysteine and the closing phenylalanine or tryptophan. Fields, in order: clone size, V gene, D gene, J gene, CDR3 DNA, CDR3 protein. D genes are given only for firm matches. For some rows the clone size is stated as once, few or many, or as a class when expanded; others skip it.

clone size: -; V gene: TRBV12-1; D gene: -; J gene: TRBJ2-1; CDR3 DNA: TGTGCCAGCAGCCTCACTTATTATCCAGCGGGAGGCCTCCGGGAGCAGTTCTTC; CDR3 protein: CASSLTYYPAGGLREQFF
clone size: -; V gene: TRBV24-1; D gene: -; J gene: TRBJ1-2; CDR3 DNA: TGTGCCACCAGTGATTTATCAGGAAGTGGCTACACCTTC; CDR3 protein: CATSDLSGSGYTF
clone size: -; V gene: TRBV14; D gene: -; J gene: TRBJ2-1; CDR3 DNA: TGTGCCAGCAGCCAAGATTCCTTACTCGGGACAATCTCTGGATCTGCCCATGAGCAGTTCTTC; CDR3 protein: CASSQDSLLGTISGSAHEQFF
clone size: -; V gene: TRBV9; D gene: TRBD2; J gene: TRBJ2-5; CDR3 DNA: TGTGCCAGCAGCCCGCGGGAGCGGGAGACCCAGTACTTC; CDR3 protein: CASSPRERETQYF
clone size: -; V gene: TRBV3-1/TRBV3-2; D gene: TRBD2; J gene: TRBJ2-2; CDR3 DNA: TGTGCCAGCAGCCTTCAGGGGGGACTAGCGGGAGAGTTTAACACCGGGGAGCTGTTTTTT; CDR3 protein: CASSLQGGLAGEFNTGELFF
clone size: -; V gene: TRBV10-3; D gene: TRBD1; J gene: TRBJ1-1; CDR3 DNA: TGTGCCATCAGCGGGACAGGGGGCACTGAAGCTTTCTTT; CDR3 protein: CAISGTGGTEAFF
clone size: once; V gene: TRBV9; D gene: -; J gene: TRBJ2-3; CDR3 DNA: TGTGCCAGCAGCCTTGGGGGGAGTACCCCTAGCACAGATACGCAGTATTTT; CDR3 protein: CASSLGGSTPSTDTQYF
clone size: once; V gene: TRBV24-1; D gene: -; J gene: TRBJ2-7; CDR3 DNA: TGTGCCACCAGTAAGGGGGAGTCCGCCTACGAGCAGTACTTC; CDR3 protein: CATSKGESAYEQYF
clone size: -; V gene: TRBV2; D gene: -; J gene: TRBJ1-4; CDR3 DNA: TGTGCCAGCAACCTCGGGGGGACTAATGAAAAACTGTTTTTT; CDR3 protein: CASNLGGTNEKLFF
clone size: -; V gene: TRBV5-4; D gene: -; J gene: TRBJ1-1; CDR3 DNA: TGTGCCAGCAGCTTGAACTGGGGGCGAACTGAAGCTTTCTTT; CDR3 protein: CASSLNWGRTEAFF
clone size: -; V gene: TRBV2; D gene: -; J gene: TRBJ1-6; CDR3 DNA: TGTGCCAGCAGTGAGTCGGCGGAGGGGACCCTCCACTTT; CDR3 protein: CASSESAEGTLHF
clone size: -; V gene: TRBV7-9; D gene: -; J gene: TRBJ1-2; CDR3 DNA: TGTGCCAGCAGCTTAACAGCCTATGGCTACACCTTC; CDR3 protein: CASSLTAYGYTF
clone size: -; V gene: TRBV28; D gene: -; J gene: TRBJ1-5; CDR3 DNA: TGTGCCAGCAACGACGAGGCAGCCGAGCCCCAGCATTTT; CDR3 protein: CASNDEAAEPQHF
clone size: -; V gene: TRBV5-6; D gene: TRBD2; J gene: TRBJ2-5; CDR3 DNA: TGTGCCAGCAGCACCGCTAGCGGGAGGGTAGAGACCCAGTACTTC; CDR3 protein: CASSTASGRVETQYF
clone size: -; V gene: TRBV6-2/TRBV6-3; D gene: TRBD1; J gene: TRBJ1-1; CDR3 DNA: TGTGCCAGCAGCACCCGGGACAGGGAGACTGAAGCTTTCTTT; CDR3 protein: CASSTRDRETEAFF
clone size: -; V gene: TRBV6-5; D gene: -; J gene: TRBJ1-1; CDR3 DNA: TGTGCCTTGGACTTGAACACTGAAGCTTTCTTT; CDR3 protein: CALDLNTEAFF
clone size: -; V gene: TRBV19; D gene: TRBD1; J gene: TRBJ1-1; CDR3 DNA: TGTGCCAGTAGTCCCCCTTGGGGGGACAGGGCCACTGAAGCTTTCTTT; CDR3 protein: CASSPPWGDRATEAFF
clone size: -; V gene: TRBV28; D gene: -; J gene: TRBJ2-1; CDR3 DNA: TGTGCCAGCAGTTTTGGAGTTGGGTGGAATGAGCAGTTCTTC; CDR3 protein: CASSFGVGWNEQFF
clone size: -; V gene: TRBV5-1; D gene: -; J gene: TRBJ1-1; CDR3 DNA: TGCGCCAGCAGCTTGGAACCGATTAGCATGAACACTGAAGCTTTCTTT; CDR3 protein: CASSLEPISMNTEAFF
clone size: -; V gene: TRBV6-5; D gene: -; J gene: TRBJ2-1; CDR3 DNA: TGTGCCAGCAGTTACTCCAACAATGAGCAGTTCTTC; CDR3 protein: CASSYSNNEQFF
clone size: -; V gene: TRBV19; D gene: -; J gene: TRBJ1-6; CDR3 DNA: TGTGCCAGTAGTATAGATGACTTTGTTAAGTCACCCCTCCACTTT; CDR3 protein: CASSIDDFVKSPLHF
clone size: few; V gene: TRBV11-1; D gene: TRBD2; J gene: TRBJ2-3; CDR3 DNA: TGTGCCAGCAGCCCCAGCGGGAGGGCCACAGATACGCAGTATTTT; CDR3 protein: CASSPSGRATDTQYF
clone size: -; V gene: TRBV28; D gene: -; J gene: TRBJ1-6; CDR3 DNA: TGTGCCAGCAGTTTGGGGGGAGGAGGTTCACCCCTCCACTTT; CDR3 protein: CASSLGGGGSPLHF
clone size: -; V gene: TRBV10-1; D gene: -; J gene: TRBJ2-1; CDR3 DNA: TGCGCCAGCAGTTCTGCCACTAGTTCGAGGAACAATGAGCAGTTCTTC; CDR3 protein: CASSSATSSRNNEQFF